This T cell receptor beta chain was captured by sequencing in a study of blood T cell repertoires in COVID-19. Overall study context: T cells, B-cell-depleted T cells, or PBMCs provided the cDNA or gDNA that served as material.

Method: immunoSEQ multiplex PCR; TCRdb's copy keeps in-frame clones and lacks some. The data show about 35,000 clones, 83% seen once. The germline V gene encodes CDR1 LNHDA and CDR2 SQIVND (reference sequence). This CDR3 spans 15 amino acids. V lost 8 bases, J lost 1 base, and 5 bases stayed unmatched. This rearrangement joins TRBV19 to TRBJ1-5; 10 positions match TRBD1. The receptor was isolated from a man between 45 and 60 years old with acute or convalescent COVID-19. The source material was peripheral blood. For the CDR3, the DNA is TGTGCCAGTCACGACAGGGGGCAAAGCAATCAGCCCCAGCATTTT. Amino acid sequence: CASHDRGQSNQPQHF.